This TCR beta chain appears in the sequencing data of a study of PD-1 blockade in classical Hodgkin lymphoma. Study observations and caveats: Patients who began taking nivolumab under 1 year after ASCT were left out.

Comment on this clone: Its antigen is unknown.

Germline values: CDR1 SNHLY, CDR2 FYNNEI. This CDR3 has 13 amino acids. V shed 8 bases and J 3 bases; nucleotides not matched to a gene: 3. This sample's time point: cycle 4 day 1 (C4D1), after more than 5 weeks of nivolumab. Autologous stem cell transplantation was followed by relapse in every patient, and brentuximab vedotin exposure varied. Using immunoSEQ multiplex PCR, the repertoire was profiled, and TCRdb retains in-frame clones only, with some absent. The sample carries approximately 93,000 clones, around 80% recorded once. This sample comprised peripheral blood mononuclear cells (PBMCs), obtained before the fourth cycle of nivolumab. The clonotype comes from a human donor with classical Hodgkin lymphoma. The V call is TRBV2, the J call TRBJ2-3, with TRBD1 matching 9 bases. CDR3 bases: TGTGCCAGCGGGGGACAGGGAACAGATACGCAGTATTTT. This encodes CASGGQGTDTQYF.